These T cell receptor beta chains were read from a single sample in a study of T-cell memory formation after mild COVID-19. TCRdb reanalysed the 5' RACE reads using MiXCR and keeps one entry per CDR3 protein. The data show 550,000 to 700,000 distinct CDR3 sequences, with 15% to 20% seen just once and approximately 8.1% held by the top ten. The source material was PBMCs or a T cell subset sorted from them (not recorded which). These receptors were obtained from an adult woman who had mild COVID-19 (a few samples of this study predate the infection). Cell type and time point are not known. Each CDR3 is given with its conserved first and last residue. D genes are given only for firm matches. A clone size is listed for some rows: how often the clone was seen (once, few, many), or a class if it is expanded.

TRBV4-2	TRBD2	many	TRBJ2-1	CASSRGSASGFNEQFF	TGTGCCAGCAGCCGGGGTTCGGCTAGCGGGTTTAATGAGCAGTTCTTC
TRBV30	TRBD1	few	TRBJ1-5	CAWAPGQGNQPQHF	TGTGCCTGGGCGCCGGGACAGGGTAATCAGCCCCAGCATTTT
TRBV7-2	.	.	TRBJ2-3	CASSPTGGYTQYF	TGTGCCAGCAGCCCCACGGGTGGATATACGCAGTATTTT
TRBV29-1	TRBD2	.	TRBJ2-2	CSVTPLAGGNTGELFF	TGCAGCGTGACCCCACTAGCGGGGGGAAACACCGGGGAGCTGTTTTTT
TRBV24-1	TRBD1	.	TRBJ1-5	CATSDRTGRQPQHF	TGTGCCACCAGTGATCGGACAGGGAGACAGCCCCAGCATTTT
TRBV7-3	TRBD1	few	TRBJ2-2	CASSHLPGTGGTGELFF	TGTGCCAGCAGCCACCTCCCTGGGACAGGGGGCACCGGGGAGCTGTTTTTT
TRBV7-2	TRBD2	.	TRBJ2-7	CASSLTSGREEQYF	TGTGCCAGCAGCTTAACTAGCGGGAGGGAGGAGCAGTACTTC
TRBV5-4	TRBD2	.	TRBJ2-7	CASSLEREGLYEQYF	TGTGCCAGCAGCTTGGAGCGGGAGGGCCTCTACGAGCAGTACTTC
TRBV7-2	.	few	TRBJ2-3	CASSLDRSSTDTQYF	TGTGCCAGCAGCTTAGACAGGTCCAGCACAGATACGCAGTATTTT
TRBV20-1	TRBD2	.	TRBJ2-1	CSARVLGLAGGLVDEQFF	TGCAGTGCTAGAGTTCTCGGACTAGCGGGAGGGCTAGTAGATGAGCAGTTCTTC
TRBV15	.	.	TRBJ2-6	CATSRDSGAGANVLTF	TGTGCCACCAGCAGAGATTCAGGGGCTGGGGCCAACGTCCTGACTTTC
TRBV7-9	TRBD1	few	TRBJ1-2	CASSLEGARTNYGYTF	TGTGCCAGCAGCTTAGAGGGGGCTCGAACTAACTATGGCTACACCTTC
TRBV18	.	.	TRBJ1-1	CASGRKNTEAFF	TGTGCCAGCGGAAGGAAGAACACTGAAGCTTTCTTT
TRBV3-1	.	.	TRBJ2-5	CASSQDLIQWKETQYF	TGTGCCAGCAGCCAAGACCTAATTCAGTGGAAAGAGACCCAGTACTTC
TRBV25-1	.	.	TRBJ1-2	CASSDRGTNYGYTF	TGTGCCAGCAGTGACAGAGGGACTAACTATGGCTACACCTTC
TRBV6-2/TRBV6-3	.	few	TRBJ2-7	CASSYSTDLKIDHYEQYF	TGTGCCAGCAGTTACTCGACGGACTTAAAAATAGACCACTACGAGCAGTACTTC
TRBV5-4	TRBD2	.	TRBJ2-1	CASSLAGLAGGYNEQFF	TGTGCCAGCAGCTTGGCAGGGCTAGCGGGAGGGTACAATGAGCAGTTCTTC
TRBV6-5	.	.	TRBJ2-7	CASSVSSTYEQYF	TGTGCCAGCAGTGTGTCTAGCACCTACGAGCAGTACTTC
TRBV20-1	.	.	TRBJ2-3	CSAPQGKNTQYF	TGCAGTGCCCCTCAGGGGAAAAATACGCAGTATTTT
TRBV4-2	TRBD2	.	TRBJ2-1	CASSQLRILGTSGRESSYNEQFF	TGTGCCAGCAGCCAACTAAGGATCCTCGGGACTAGCGGGAGAGAAAGCTCCTACAATGAGCAGTTCTTC
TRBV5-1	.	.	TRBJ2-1	CASRGAAGSYNEQFF	TGCGCCAGCAGAGGCGCGGCGGGTTCCTACAATGAGCAGTTCTTC